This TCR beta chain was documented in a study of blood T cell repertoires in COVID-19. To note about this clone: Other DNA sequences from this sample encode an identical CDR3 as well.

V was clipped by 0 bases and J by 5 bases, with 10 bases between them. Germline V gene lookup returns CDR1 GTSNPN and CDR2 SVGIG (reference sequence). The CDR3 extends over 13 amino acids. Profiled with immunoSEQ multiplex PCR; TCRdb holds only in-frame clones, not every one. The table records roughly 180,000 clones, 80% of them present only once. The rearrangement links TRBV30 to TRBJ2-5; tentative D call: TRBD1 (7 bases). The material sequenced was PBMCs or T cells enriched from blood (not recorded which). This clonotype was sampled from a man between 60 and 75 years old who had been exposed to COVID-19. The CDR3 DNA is TGTGCCTGGAGTGTATCAGGGGGGGAGACCCAGTACTTC. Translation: CAWSVSGGETQYF.